This T cell receptor (beta chain) was observed in a study of Graves' ophthalmopathy and Graves' hyperthyroidism. Amplification of the TCR beta CDR3 regions used RNA transcripts (as template). HTBI primers primed a first-round RT-PCR, and a second-round multiplex PCR followed. Each CDR3 protein is one row after TCRdb ran MiXCR on the multiplex PCR reads. Here the sample spans 200,000 to 250,000 distinct CDR3 sequences, 29% being singletons. This clonotype came up many times. Clinical symptoms, serum thyroxine, TRAb, thyroid ultrasound and orbital computed tomography determined diagnosis. The CDR3 totals 14 residues. Trimming removed 4 bases at V and 4 bases at J, with 10 bases between.

This chain connects TRBV12-3 or TRBV12-4 to TRBJ2-2; D not resolved. The sample taken for sequencing was peripheral blood. The receptor's source is a man over 45 with Graves' ophthalmopathy. This CDR3 is CASSSLGGTGELFF. In DNA form, the CDR3 reads TGTGCCAGCAGTTCCTTAGGTGGCACCGGGGAGCTGTTTTTT.